This TCR beta chain was observed in a study of beta chain features in type 1 diabetes. Turning to the study itself: Age and gender were similar between patients and healthy donors, as were cell yields. Whole-study findings and limits: Sequencing of cDNA might inflate the share of cells that strongly express TCR.

As every portion of the isolated RNA was reverse transcribed, the sequencing read expressed TCRB transcripts. Here immunoSEQ multiplex PCR was the method, and the copy in TCRdb shows in-frame clones only, minus some. In the table there are more than 300,000 clones, roughly 12% of which are singletons. Of note for this clone: The antigen is not known. This sample includes further DNA sequences coding for the same CDR3.

The clonotype comes from a man between 18 and 35 years old in good health. Sequencing was done on a sample of naive CD4+ T cells from blood.

The CDR3 DNA reads as TGTGCCTGGAGTGTACGAGGGAATCAGCCCCAGCATTTT. Its translation is CAWSVRGNQPQHF. The gene calls are TRBV30 and TRBJ1-5; D is unclear. CDR3 length: 13 residues. The germline gives CDR1 GTSNPN, CDR2 SVGIG (reference sequence). Trimming took off 0 bases at V and 4 bases at J, with 7 bases between the two ends. Full variable domain (outside the CDR3, taken from reference TRBV30 and TRBJ1-5): SQTIHQWPATLVQPVGSPLSLECTVEGTSNPNLYWYRQAAGRGLQLLFYSVGIGQISSEVPQNLSASRPQDRQFILSSKKLLLSDSGFYLCAWSVRGNQPQHFGDGTRLSIL.